The source of this TCR beta chain is a study of cytomegalovirus exposure and HLA in healthy donors. Study-wide background: Later, an analysis reported that the 120 or so validation repertoires had used the same platform as the approximately 630 first-cohort repertoires.

Trimming removed 3 bases from V and 7 bases from J; junction bases left unmatched: 7. The germline gives CDR1 SGHRS, CDR2 YFSETQ. CDR3 length: 16 amino acids. The assay was immunoSEQ multiplex PCR, and TCRdb's table has in-frame clones only and misses some. Of 220,000 or so clones listed, around nine tenths are singletons. The sequencing sample was made of PBMCs. The rearrangement uses TRBV5-1 and TRBJ2-1; the match to TRBD2 covers 13 bases. The sequence was obtained from a young woman in good health and CMV-seronegative. The chain's CDR3 is CASSYGLAGVMNEQFF. The CDR3 DNA reads TGCGCCAGCAGCTACGGACTAGCGGGAGTCATGAATGAGCAGTTCTTC.